This passage covers 27 T cell receptor beta chains from one sample sequenced in a study of OX40 agonist ivuxolimab in advanced cancers. Generated by immunoSEQ multiplex PCR, the TCRdb table keeps only in-frame clones and is missing some. The repertoire holds about 35,000 clones, with approximately 76% as singletons. The specimen was CD4+ or CD8+ T cells sorted from blood, collected in a trial of the OX40 agonist ivuxolimab. The receptors were sampled from an adult with an advanced solid tumor such as melanoma, head and neck, liver or kidney cancer.

The V call is TRBV9, the J call TRBJ1-4; D perhaps matches TRBD1 (5 bases). This CDR3 has 16 residues. Per the germline V gene, CDR1 is SGDLS and CDR2 is YYNGEE. V lost 0 bases, J lost 7 bases, and 16 bases lay in between. Here the CDR3 DNA reads TGTGCCAGCAGCGTAGGGTTACAGGCTGATGGTGAAAAACTGTTTTTT. Protein sequence: CASSVGLQADGEKLFF.

The CDR3 sequence is CASSRGDTLNTEAFF. The CDR3 DNA reads TGCGCCAGCAGCCGCGGAGACACCTTGAACACTGAAGCTTTCTTT. The chain has TRBV4-1 and TRBJ1-1; D not resolved. Germline lookup yields CDR1 MGHRA and CDR2 YSYEKL. This CDR3 region has 15 residues. The germline V and J ends were trimmed by 4 bases and 0 bases, with 12 bases remaining between them.

V and J are TRBV7-9 and TRBJ2-7; 7 bases line up with TRBD1. The CDR3 has 16 amino acids. Germline V gene lookup returns CDR1 SEHNR and CDR2 FQNEAQ (reference sequence). Trimming cost V 1 base and J 2 bases; bases outside gene matches: 8. Here the CDR3 DNA reads TGTGCCAGCAGCTTAGATCCGGACAGGTACCCCTACGAGCAGTACTTC. Amino acids: CASSLDPDRYPYEQYF.

CDR3 DNA sequence: TGTGCCAGCAGTTCATACGGCGGGGGAGAAACAGATACGCAGTATTTT. Its translation is CASSSYGGGETDTQYF. V and J are TRBV6-6 and TRBJ2-3; 7 positions match TRBD2. In germline, CDR1 is MNHNY, CDR2 SVGAGI (reference sequence). The V segment lost 4 bases and the J segment 3 bases; nucleotides outside the gene matches: 10. The CDR3 is made up of 16 amino acids.

V gene TRBV18 combines with J gene TRBJ2-3; the D gene is possibly TRBD1 (7 bases). CDR3 length equals 16 residues. CDR1 is KGHSH, CDR2 LQKENI, per germline. V lost 3 bases and J 3 bases, leaving 16 bases between the germline ends. Here the CDR3 reads CASSPRGRGATDTQYF. The CDR3 DNA reads TGTGCCAGCTCACCCCGTGGCAGGGGGGCGACAGATACGCAGTATTTT. Using reference TRBV18 and TRBJ2-3 for the parts outside the CDR3, the full variable domain is NAGVMQNPRHLVRRRGQEARLRCSPMKGHSHVYWYRQLPEEGLKFMVYLQKENIIDESGMPKERFSAEFPKEGPSILRIQQVVRGDSAAYFCASSPRGRGATDTQYFGPGTRLTVL.

With regard to this clone: Germline is not matched at one junction end, which may reflect a read error. The chain has TRBV27 and TRBJ1-1; 7 bases fit TRBD1. Germline V lookup: CDR1 MNHEY, CDR2 SMNVEV (reference sequence). The CDR3 spans 15 residues. In DNA, the CDR3 is TGTGCCAGCAGTCTATCTCCAGGGGGAAGCACTGAAGCTTTCTTT. It translates to CASSLSPGGSTEAFF.

The CDR3 loop is CSSTGRTEQFF. The CDR3, as DNA: TGCAGCTCGACAGGGAGAACTGAGCAGTTCTTC. The chain combines TRBV29-1 with TRBJ2-1; 7 bases map to TRBD1. The CDR3 runs 11 residues. The germline CDR1 and CDR2 sequences are SQVTM and ANQGSEA. Trimming took 8 bases from V and 9 from J; bases not matched to a gene: 7.

The genes are TRBV10-3 and TRBJ2-1; no firm D call. V lost 0 bases, J lost 6 bases, and 9 bases lay in between. Germline V CDR1 and CDR2: ENHRY, SYGVKD. The CDR3 contains 14 residues. The CDR3 loop reads CAISESSRPNEQFF. The CDR3 DNA follows: TGTGCCATCAGTGAGTCGTCCCGCCCCAATGAGCAGTTCTTC.

This chain connects TRBV29-1 to TRBJ1-1; 7 bases map to TRBD1. The CDR3 is 13 residues long. The V gene end was trimmed by 8 bases and the J gene end by 5 bases; junction bases not matched to a gene: 11. Germline V CDR1 and CDR2: SQVTM, ANQGSEA. The CDR3, as DNA: TGCAGCACTTTTACAGGGGACCAAACTGAAGCTTTCTTT. Encoded protein: CSTFTGDQTEAFF.

On this clone: Its ends do not fully match the called genes, so a read error is possible. J is TRBJ1-1 and V is TRBV7-2; TRBD1 aligns across 10 bases. Per germline, CDR1 SGHTA and CDR2 FQGNSA. There are 14 residues in the CDR3. The CDR3 loop reads CASSRQGANPEAFF. The CDR3 nucleotides read TGTGCCAGCAGCAGACAGGGGGCGAACCCTGAAGCTTTCTTT. Variable domain in full (rest from reference TRBV7-2 and TRBJ1-1): GAGVSQSPSNKVTEKGKDVELRCDPISGHTALYWYRQSLGQGLEFLIYFQGNSAPDKSGLPSDRFSAERTGGSVSTLTIQRTQQEDSAVYLCASSRQGANPEAFFGQGTRLTVV.

This chain uses TRBV9 with TRBJ2-1; D uncertain. Germline V gene lookup returns CDR1 SGDLS and CDR2 YYNGEE. Trimming stripped 0 bases from V and 6 bases from J, with 7 bases between. This CDR3 is built from 13 residues. The CDR3 loop reads CASSVDGSNEQFF. The DNA of the CDR3 is TGTGCCAGCAGCGTAGATGGGTCCAATGAGCAGTTCTTC. The full variable domain, rest sourced from reference TRBV9 and TRBJ2-1, is DSGVTQTPKHLITATGQRVTLRCSPRSGDLSVYWYQQSLDQGLQFLIQYYNGEERAKGNILERFSAQQFPDLHSELNLSSLELGDSALYFCASSVDGSNEQFFGPGTRLTVL.

The V call is TRBV11-2, the J call TRBJ2-2; 7 bases line up with TRBD1. The junction had 4 bases not matched to a gene; V was cut back by 1 base and J by 5 bases. The germline gives CDR1 SGHAT, CDR2 FQNNGV. The length of the CDR3 is 15 residues. The chain's CDR3 is CASSLVGGGTGELFF. Written as DNA, the CDR3 is TGTGCCAGCAGCTTAGTAGGGGGCGGGACCGGGGAGCTGTTTTTT. Full variable domain (rest looked up from reference TRBV11-2 and TRBJ2-2): EAGVAQSPRYKIIEKRQSVAFWCNPISGHATLYWYQQILGQGPKLLIQFQNNGVVDDSQLPKDRFSAERLKGVDSTLKIQPAKLEDSAVYLCASSLVGGGTGELFFGEGSRLTVL.

The chain is built from TRBV28 and TRBJ1-4; D gene uncertain. Trimming pared 8 bases from V and 5 bases from J, leaving 9 bases between. Germline CDR1 MDHEN, CDR2 SYDVKM. CDR3 length: 12 amino acids. CDR3 sequence (DNA): TGTGCCAGCGGGGAGCGGAATGAAAAACTGTTTTTT. The encoded protein is CASGERNEKLFF.

The rearrangement links TRBV6-5 to TRBJ1-2; a possible D gene is TRBD1 (5 bases). Per germline, CDR1 MNHEY and CDR2 SVGAGI. The CDR3 is 16 amino acids. V lost 3 bases to trimming and J lost 13 bases, with 27 bases between them. For the CDR3, the DNA is TGTGCCAGCAGTTATCCCCCCCCCTTAAAGGGGCCCCCTTGCACCTTC. It translates to CASSYPPPLKGPPCTF.

V gene TRBV18 combines with J gene TRBJ2-1, with no clear D. Trimming took off 3 bases at V and 10 bases at J, with 10 bases between the two ends. Germline V gives CDR1 KGHSH, CDR2 LQKENI. The CDR3 has 12 amino acids. The CDR3, as DNA: TGTGCCAGCTCACCCGTAATGGAGGAGCAGTTCTTC. Encoded protein: CASSPVMEEQFF.

This clone came up once. V gene TRBV5-1 combines with J gene TRBJ1-2, with D uncertain. V shed 4 bases and J shed 4 bases, with 17 bases lying between them. The germline V gene encodes CDR1 SGHRS and CDR2 YFSETQ. CDR3 size: 15 residues. In nucleotides, the CDR3 is TGCGCCAGCAGCCCTGGCAGAAGTAACTCCTATGGCTACACCTTC. Protein: CASSPGRSNSYGYTF.

J is TRBJ1-5 and V is TRBV5-5; D gene uncertain. The germline V gene encodes CDR1 SGHKS and CDR2 YYEKEE (reference sequence). The CDR3 spans 15 residues. V was clipped by 2 bases and J by 4 bases, with 13 bases between them. CDR3: CASSFDPAGNQPQHF. CDR3 DNA: TGTGCCAGCAGCTTTGATCCGGCGGGGAATCAGCCCCAGCATTTT.

This clone was detected many times. The chain joins TRBV6-1 to TRBJ1-5; 9 positions match TRBD1. CDR3 length: 15 residues. Germline V gene lookup returns CDR1 MNHNS and CDR2 SASEGT. The trim removed 5 bases at V and 5 bases at J, leaving 7 bases unmatched. The CDR3: CASSPDRGMHQPQHF. The CDR3 nucleotides are TGTGCCAGCAGTCCCGACAGGGGGATGCATCAGCCCCAGCATTTT.

Remarks on this clone: At one boundary the junction diverges from the germline segment, which might be a read error. The sample holds other DNA sequences that translate to the same CDR3. DNA for the CDR3: TGTGCCATCAGTGAGTCAGGCACCGGAATTGAAAAACTATTTTTT. This sequence encodes CAISESGTGIEKLFF. The V call is TRBV10-3, the J call TRBJ1-4; the D is unclear. The CDR3 totals 15 residues. Germline CDR1 ENHRY, CDR2 SYGVKD.

The rearrangement links TRBV29-1 to TRBJ1-2; 7 bases fit TRBD1. The germline V gene has CDR1 SQVTM and CDR2 ANQGSEA. The V gene end was trimmed by 4 bases and the J gene end by 8 bases; junction bases not matched to a gene: 13. This CDR3 has 14 residues. CDR3: CSVGGDRYMRGYTF. The CDR3 DNA follows: TGCAGCGTTGGGGGGGACAGATATATGAGGGGCTACACCTTC. The entire variable domain, with the rest obtained from reference TRBV29-1 and TRBJ1-2, is as follows: SAVISQKPSRDICQRGTSLTIQCQVDSQVTMMFWYRQQPGQSLTLIATANQGSEATYESGFVIDKFPISRPNLTFSTLTVSNMSPEDSSIYLCSVGGDRYMRGYTFGSGTRLTVV.

The rearrangement joins TRBV6-1 to TRBJ1-5; TRBD1 matches at 9 bases. The J segment lost 7 bases and the V segment lost 5 bases, leaving 9 bases of the junction unmatched. Germline CDR1 is MNHNS and CDR2 is SASEGT. This CDR3 contains 15 residues. For the CDR3, the DNA is TGTGCCAGCAGTAGCTTACAGGGGGCTCGGCAGCCCCAGCATTTT. Protein sequence: CASSSLQGARQPQHF.

CDR3 amino acids: CASTLSWTARGTGYTF. In nucleotides, the CDR3 is TGTGCCAGCACCTTAAGTTGGACGGCCAGAGGGACGGGCTACACCTTC. The rearrangement links TRBV9 to TRBJ1-2, with TRBD1 as a possible D gene (5 bases). V was shortened by 6 bases and J by 8 bases, with 26 bases between the two germline ends. The germline gives CDR1 SGDLS, CDR2 YYNGEE. The CDR3 is 16 residues long.

The J gene is TRBJ1-1, the V gene TRBV2, with TRBD1 matching 9 bases. Germline CDR1 reads SNHLY; CDR2 reads FYNNEI. CDR3 length: 13 residues. After removal of 9 bases from V and 4 bases from J, the junction contained 6 bases not matched to a gene. The CDR3 here is CAREGQGGTEAFF. DNA for the CDR3: TGTGCCAGAGAGGGACAGGGAGGCACTGAAGCTTTCTTT.

V is TRBV28 and J is TRBJ1-2; D is perhaps TRBD1 (6 bases). Per germline, CDR1 MDHEN and CDR2 SYDVKM. The V gene lost 3 bases and the J gene lost 8 bases, with 13 bases spanning the gap. This CDR3 has 13 residues. The CDR3 coding sequence is TGTGCCAGCAGTTTGAAGACAGGATCCGGCTACACCTTC. Protein sequence: CASSLKTGSGYTF.

The chain recombines TRBV18 with TRBJ2-1; D tentatively fits TRBD1 or TRBD2 (5 bases each). CDR3 size: 15 residues. Trimming removed 4 bases from V and 4 bases from J, with 14 bases in between. CDR1 is KGHSH, CDR2 LQKENI, per germline. CDR3 nucleotide sequence: TGTGCCAGCTCACGAAGGGACGGACTTTACAATGAGCAGTTCTTC. Amino acid sequence: CASSRRDGLYNEQFF.

Only a few counts were recorded for this clone. The chain carries TRBV9 and TRBJ1-6; 11 bases fit TRBD1. This CDR3 comprises 16 residues. The germline V gene has CDR1 SGDLS and CDR2 YYNGEE. V gave up 4 bases and J gave up 6 bases; unmatched junction bases: 6. CDR3 sequence: CASSKGQGAGNSPLHF. The CDR3 DNA sequence: TGTGCCAGCAGCAAAGGACAGGGGGCCGGTAATTCACCCCTCCACTTT.

The gene calls are TRBV9 and TRBJ1-2, with D tentatively TRBD1 (5 bases). V was clipped by 3 bases and J by 3 bases, with 15 bases between them. Germline V gene lookup returns CDR1 SGDLS and CDR2 YYNGEE. The CDR3 totals 15 residues. The DNA of the CDR3 is TGTGCCAGCAGCGCACGACCCCGGGGGTACTATGGCTACACCTTC. Translation gives CASSARPRGYYGYTF.